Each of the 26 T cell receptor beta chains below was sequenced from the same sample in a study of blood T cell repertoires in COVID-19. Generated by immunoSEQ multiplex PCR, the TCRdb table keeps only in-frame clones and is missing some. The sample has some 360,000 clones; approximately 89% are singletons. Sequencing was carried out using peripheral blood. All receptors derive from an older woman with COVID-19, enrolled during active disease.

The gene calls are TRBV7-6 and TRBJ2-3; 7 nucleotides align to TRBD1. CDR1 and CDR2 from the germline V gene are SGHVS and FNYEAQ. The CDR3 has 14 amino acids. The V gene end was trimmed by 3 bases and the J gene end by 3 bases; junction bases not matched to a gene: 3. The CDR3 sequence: CASSFSTGTDTQYF. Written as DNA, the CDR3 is TGTGCCAGCAGCTTCTCGACAGGGACAGATACGCAGTATTTT.

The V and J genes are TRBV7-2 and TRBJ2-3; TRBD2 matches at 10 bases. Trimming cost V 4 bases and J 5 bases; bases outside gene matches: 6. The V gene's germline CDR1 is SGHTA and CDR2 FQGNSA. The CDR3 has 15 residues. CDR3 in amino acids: CASSYSGGARDTQYF. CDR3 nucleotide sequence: TGTGCCAGCAGCTACAGCGGGGGGGCCCGAGATACGCAGTATTTT.

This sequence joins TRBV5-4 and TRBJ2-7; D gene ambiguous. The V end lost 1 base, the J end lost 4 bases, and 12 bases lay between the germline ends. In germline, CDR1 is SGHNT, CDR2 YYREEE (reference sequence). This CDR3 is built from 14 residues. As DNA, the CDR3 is TGTGCCAGCAGCTTGATGACGGAGCCTTACGAGCAGTACTTC. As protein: CASSLMTEPYEQYF.

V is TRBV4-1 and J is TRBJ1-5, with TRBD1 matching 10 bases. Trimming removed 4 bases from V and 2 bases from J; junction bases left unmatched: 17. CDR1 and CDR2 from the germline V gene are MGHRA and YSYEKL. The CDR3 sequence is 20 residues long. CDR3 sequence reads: CASSLYLGQGMSRGNQPQHF. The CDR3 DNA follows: TGCGCCAGCAGCCTATACTTGGGACAGGGGATGAGTAGGGGCAATCAGCCCCAGCATTTT.

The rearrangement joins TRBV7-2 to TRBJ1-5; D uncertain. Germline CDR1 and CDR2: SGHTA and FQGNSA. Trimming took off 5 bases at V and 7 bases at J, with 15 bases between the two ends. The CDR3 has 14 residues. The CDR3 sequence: CASSPGRERQPQHF. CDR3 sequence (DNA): TGTGCCAGCAGCCCCGGACGGGAACGACAGCCCCAGCATTTT. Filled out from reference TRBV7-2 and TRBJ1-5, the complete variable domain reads GAGVSQSPSNKVTEKGKDVELRCDPISGHTALYWYRQSLGQGLEFLIYFQGNSAPDKSGLPSDRFSAERTGGSVSTLTIQRTQQEDSAVYLCASSPGRERQPQHFGDGTRLSIL.

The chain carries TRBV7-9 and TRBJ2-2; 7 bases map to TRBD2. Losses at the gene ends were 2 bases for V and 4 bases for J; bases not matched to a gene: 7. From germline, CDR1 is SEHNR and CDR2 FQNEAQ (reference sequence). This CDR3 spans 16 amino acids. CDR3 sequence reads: CASSLPTGGSTGELFF. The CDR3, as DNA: TGTGCCAGCAGCTTACCAACGGGGGGTTCCACCGGGGAGCTGTTTTTT.

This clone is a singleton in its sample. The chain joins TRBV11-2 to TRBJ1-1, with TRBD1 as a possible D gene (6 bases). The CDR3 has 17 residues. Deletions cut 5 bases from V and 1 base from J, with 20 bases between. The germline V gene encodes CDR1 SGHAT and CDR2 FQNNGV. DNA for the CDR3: TGTGCCAGCAGCAGAGCACAGGGAAGGTCGGGGAACACTGAAGCTTTCTTT. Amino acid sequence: CASSRAQGRSGNTEAFF.

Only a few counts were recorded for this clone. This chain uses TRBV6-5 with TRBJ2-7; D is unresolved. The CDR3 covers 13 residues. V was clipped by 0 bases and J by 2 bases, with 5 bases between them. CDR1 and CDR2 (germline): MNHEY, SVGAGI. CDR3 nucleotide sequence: TGTGCCAGCAGTTACTCGTTCGCCTACGAGCAGTACTTC. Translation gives CASSYSFAYEQYF.

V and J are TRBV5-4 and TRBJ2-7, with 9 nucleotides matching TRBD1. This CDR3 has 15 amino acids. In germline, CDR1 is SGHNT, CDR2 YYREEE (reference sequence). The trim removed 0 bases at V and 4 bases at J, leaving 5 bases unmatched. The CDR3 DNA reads TGTGCCAGCAGCTTGGACCGGACAGGGGCTTACGAGCAGTACTTC. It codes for CASSLDRTGAYEQYF.

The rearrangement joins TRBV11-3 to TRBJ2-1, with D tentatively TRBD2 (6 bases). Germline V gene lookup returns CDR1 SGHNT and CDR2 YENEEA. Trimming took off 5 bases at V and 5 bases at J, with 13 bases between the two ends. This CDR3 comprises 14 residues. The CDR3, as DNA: TGTGCCAGCAGCCGACGGGGAGGTGACAATGAGCAGTTCTTC. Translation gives CASSRRGGDNEQFF.

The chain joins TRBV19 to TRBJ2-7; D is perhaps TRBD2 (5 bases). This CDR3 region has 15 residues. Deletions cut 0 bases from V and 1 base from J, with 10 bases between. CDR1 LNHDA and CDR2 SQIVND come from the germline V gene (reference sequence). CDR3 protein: CASSIDRGLSYEQYF. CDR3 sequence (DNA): TGTGCCAGTAGTATAGATCGCGGACTTTCCTACGAGCAGTACTTC.

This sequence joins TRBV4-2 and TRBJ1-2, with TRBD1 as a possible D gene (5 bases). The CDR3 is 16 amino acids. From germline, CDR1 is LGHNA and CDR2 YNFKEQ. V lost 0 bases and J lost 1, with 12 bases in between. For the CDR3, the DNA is TGTGCCAGCAGCCAAGATCCCCGGGACTTTAACTATGGCTACACCTTC. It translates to CASSQDPRDFNYGYTF.

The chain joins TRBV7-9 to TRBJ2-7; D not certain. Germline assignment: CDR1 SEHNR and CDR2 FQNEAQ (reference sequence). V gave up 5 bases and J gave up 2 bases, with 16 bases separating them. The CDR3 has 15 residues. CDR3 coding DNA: TGTGCCAGCAGCCCCGACACCTCCTTACCCTACGAGCAGTACTTC. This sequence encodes CASSPDTSLPYEQYF.

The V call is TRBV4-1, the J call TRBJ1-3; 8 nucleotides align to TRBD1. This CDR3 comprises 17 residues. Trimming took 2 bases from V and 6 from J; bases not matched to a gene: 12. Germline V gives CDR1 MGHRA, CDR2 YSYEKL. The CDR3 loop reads CASSQTGTGALVNTIYF. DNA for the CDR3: TGCGCCAGCAGCCAAACCGGGACAGGCGCTTTGGTAAACACCATATATTTT.

The CDR3 DNA reads TGCAGCGTTACCGGGACAGGGTACTACGAGCAGTACTTC. This sequence encodes CSVTGTGYYEQYF. The rearrangement links TRBV29-1 to TRBJ2-7; 9 nucleotides align to TRBD1. The CDR3 totals 13 residues. J was trimmed by 3 bases and V by 5 bases; bases with no gene match: 5. Germline values: CDR1 SQVTM, CDR2 ANQGSEA.

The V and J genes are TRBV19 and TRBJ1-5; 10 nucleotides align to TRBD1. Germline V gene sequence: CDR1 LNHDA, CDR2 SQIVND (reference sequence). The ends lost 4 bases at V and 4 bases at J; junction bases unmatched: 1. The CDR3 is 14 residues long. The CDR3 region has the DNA TGTGCCAGTAGTAAGGGACAGGGGAATCAGCCCCAGCATTTT. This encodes CASSKGQGNQPQHF.

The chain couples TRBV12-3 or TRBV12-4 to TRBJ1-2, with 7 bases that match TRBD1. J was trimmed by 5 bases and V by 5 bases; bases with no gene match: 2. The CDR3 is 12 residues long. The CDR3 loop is CASSPGQYGYTF. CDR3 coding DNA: TGTGCCAGCAGTCCGGGACAGTATGGCTACACCTTC.

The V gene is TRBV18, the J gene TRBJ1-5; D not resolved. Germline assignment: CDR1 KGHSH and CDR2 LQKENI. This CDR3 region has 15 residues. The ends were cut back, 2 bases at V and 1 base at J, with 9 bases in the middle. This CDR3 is CASSPVRESNQPQHF. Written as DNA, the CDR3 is TGTGCCAGCTCACCAGTTCGGGAGAGCAATCAGCCCCAGCATTTT.

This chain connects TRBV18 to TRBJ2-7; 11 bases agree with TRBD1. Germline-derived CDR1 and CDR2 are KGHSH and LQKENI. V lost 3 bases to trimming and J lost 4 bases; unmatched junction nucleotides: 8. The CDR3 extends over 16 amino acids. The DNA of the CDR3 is TGTGCCAGCTCACCCTTGGCGGGACAGGGGGTTTACGAGCAGTACTTC. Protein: CASSPLAGQGVYEQYF.

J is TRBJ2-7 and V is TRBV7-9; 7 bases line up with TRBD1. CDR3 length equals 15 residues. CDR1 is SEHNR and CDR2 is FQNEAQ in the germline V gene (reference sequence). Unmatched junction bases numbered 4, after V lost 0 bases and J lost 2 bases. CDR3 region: CASSLAGTEPYEQYF. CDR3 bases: TGTGCCAGCAGCTTAGCCGGGACAGAGCCCTACGAGCAGTACTTC.

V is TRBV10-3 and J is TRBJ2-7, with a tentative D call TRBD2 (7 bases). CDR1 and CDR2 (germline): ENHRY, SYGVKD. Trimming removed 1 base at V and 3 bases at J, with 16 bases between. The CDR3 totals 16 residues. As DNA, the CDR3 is TGTGCCATCAGTGAGTTTAGAGGGGGGGCCCTCTACGAGCAGTACTTC. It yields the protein CAISEFRGGALYEQYF.

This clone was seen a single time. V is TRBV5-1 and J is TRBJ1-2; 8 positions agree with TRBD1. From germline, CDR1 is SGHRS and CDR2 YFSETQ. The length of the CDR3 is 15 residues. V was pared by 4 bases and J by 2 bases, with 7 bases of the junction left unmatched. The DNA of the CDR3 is TGCGCCAGCAGCGCATCAGGGGGCGTGAACTATGGCTACACCTTC. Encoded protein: CASSASGGVNYGYTF. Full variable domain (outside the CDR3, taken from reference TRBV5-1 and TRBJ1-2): KAGVTQTPRYLIKTRGQQVTLSCSPISGHRSVSWYQQTPGQGLQFLFEYFSETQRNKGNFPGRFSGRQFSNSRSEMNVSTLELGDSALYLCASSASGGVNYGYTFGSGTRLTVV.

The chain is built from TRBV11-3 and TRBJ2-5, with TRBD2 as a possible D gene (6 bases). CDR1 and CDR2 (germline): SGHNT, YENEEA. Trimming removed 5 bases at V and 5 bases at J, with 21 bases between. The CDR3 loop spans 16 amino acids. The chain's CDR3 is CASSPSKEGGGETQYF. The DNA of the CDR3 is TGTGCCAGCAGCCCGTCAAAGGAGGGTGGGGGGGAGACCCAGTACTTC.

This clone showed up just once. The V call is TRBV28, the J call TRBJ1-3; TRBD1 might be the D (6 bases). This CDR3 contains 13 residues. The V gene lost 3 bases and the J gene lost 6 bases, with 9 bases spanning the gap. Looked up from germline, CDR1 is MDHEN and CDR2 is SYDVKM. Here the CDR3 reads CASSLDSLNTIYF. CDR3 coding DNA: TGTGCCAGCAGTTTGGACAGTTTAAACACCATATATTTT.

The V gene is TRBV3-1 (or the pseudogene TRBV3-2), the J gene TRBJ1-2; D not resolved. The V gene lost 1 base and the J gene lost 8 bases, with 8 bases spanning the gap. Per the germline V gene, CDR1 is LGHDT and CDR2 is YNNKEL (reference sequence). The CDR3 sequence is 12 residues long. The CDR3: CASSQVGVGYTF. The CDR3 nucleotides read TGTGCCAGCAGCCAAGTCGGGGTGGGCTACACCTTC.

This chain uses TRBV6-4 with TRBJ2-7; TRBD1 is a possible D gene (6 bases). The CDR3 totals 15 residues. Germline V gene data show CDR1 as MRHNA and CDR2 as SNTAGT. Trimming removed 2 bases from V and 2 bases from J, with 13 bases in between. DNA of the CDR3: TGTGCCAGCAGTGACCAGCCGGGACAAGCCTACGAGCAGTACTTC. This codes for CASSDQPGQAYEQYF.